One sample yielded the 28 T cell receptor beta chains listed below, sequenced in a study of shared clonotypes between healthy human individuals. The assay was immunoSEQ multiplex PCR, and TCRdb's table has in-frame clones only and misses some. Here the sample spans over a million clones, about 74% being singletons. Sequenced input: memory CD4+ T cells sorted from blood. Subset defined: CD45RA-negative fraction. These receptors were collected from a man in his late teens or twenties in good health.

V is TRBV5-1 and J is TRBJ2-1, with D possibly being TRBD1 or TRBD2 (5 bases each). The V end was cut by 4 bases, the J end by 9 bases, with 17 bases between. The CDR3 spans 14 residues. CDR1 is SGHRS, CDR2 YFSETQ, per germline. CDR3 protein: CASSRAEGNGEQFF. DNA for the CDR3: TGCGCCAGCAGCAGAGCAGAGGGGAACGGTGAGCAGTTCTTC.

The rearrangement joins TRBV7-2 to TRBJ2-2; D is unclear. V was shortened by 5 bases and J by 0 bases, with 10 bases between the two germline ends. The germline CDR1 and CDR2 sequences are SGHTA and FQGNSA. CDR3 length: 15 amino acids. CDR3 in amino acids: CASSPYYTNTGELFF. Here the CDR3 DNA reads TGTGCCAGCAGCCCCTACTATACGAACACCGGGGAGCTGTTTTTT. Filled out from reference TRBV7-2 and TRBJ2-2, the complete variable domain reads GAGVSQSPSNKVTEKGKDVELRCDPISGHTALYWYRQSLGQGLEFLIYFQGNSAPDKSGLPSDRFSAERTGGSVSTLTIQRTQQEDSAVYLCASSPYYTNTGELFFGEGSRLTVL.

The chain recombines TRBV5-5 with TRBJ2-3; D unresolved. Trimming shortened V by 3 bases and J by 4 bases, and 12 bases separated the two germline ends. This CDR3 contains 14 residues. CDR1 is SGHKS, CDR2 YYEKEE, per germline (reference sequence). The CDR3 bases are TGTGCCAGCAGCTCCGTTGGGCCGGCAGATACGCAGTATTTT. This codes for CASSSVGPADTQYF.

J is TRBJ2-5 and V is TRBV4-2; TRBD2 matches 10 bases. This CDR3 region has 16 residues. Germline lookup yields CDR1 LGHNA and CDR2 YNFKEQ. V gave up 3 bases and J gave up 0 bases; unmatched junction bases: 4. The DNA for the CDR3 is TGTGCCAGCAGCCATGGGACTAGCGAGAACCAAGAGACCCAGTACTTC. It is translated as CASSHGTSENQETQYF.

The rearrangement joins TRBV4-2 to TRBJ1-3, with a possible D match to TRBD1 (5 bases). This CDR3 contains 16 residues. Germline assignment: CDR1 LGHNA and CDR2 YNFKEQ. Trimming took off 0 bases at V and 6 bases at J, with 15 bases between the two ends. CDR3 nucleotides: TGTGCCAGCAGCCAAGAAGGTTGGGGGGGGGTAAACACCATATATTTT. It is translated as CASSQEGWGGVNTIYF.

The chain has TRBV5-5 and TRBJ2-7; possibly TRBD1 for D (5 bases). This CDR3 contains 13 residues. Trimming cost V 4 bases and J 0 bases, with 8 bases left between them. From germline, CDR1 is SGHKS and CDR2 YYEKEE (reference sequence). In nucleotides, the CDR3 is TGTGCCAGCAGCCCTCAGGGCTCCTACGAGCAGTACTTC. Translation gives CASSPQGSYEQYF. Variable domain in full (rest from reference TRBV5-5 and TRBJ2-7): DAGVTQSPTHLIKTRGQQVTLRCSPISGHKSVSWYQQVLGQGPQFIFQYYEKEERGRGNFPDRFSARQFPNYSSELNVNALLLGDSALYLCASSPQGSYEQYFGPGTRLTVT.

This clone was counted a single time. The chain couples TRBV7-4 to TRBJ2-1; TRBD2 agrees at 11 bases. V was clipped by 5 bases and J by 4 bases; unmatched bases: 13. The CDR3 is 18 residues long. Germline CDR1 SGHVT, CDR2 SQSDAQ. CDR3 sequence (DNA): TGTGCCAGCAGCGTAAGACCGGGACTAGCGGTAGTATACAATGAGCAGTTCTTC. As protein: CASSVRPGLAVVYNEQFF.

The rearrangement uses TRBV9 and TRBJ1-1, with 7 positions matching TRBD1. This CDR3 contains 13 residues. Losses at the gene ends were 1 base for V and 7 bases for J; bases not matched to a gene: 4. Germline CDR1 reads SGDLS; CDR2 reads YYNGEE. The CDR3 sequence is CASSVTWTGEAFF. The CDR3 region has the DNA TGTGCCAGCAGCGTAACTTGGACAGGTGAAGCTTTCTTT.

The gene calls are TRBV19 and TRBJ1-6; no definite D call. The germline gives CDR1 LNHDA, CDR2 SQIVND (reference sequence). The CDR3 runs 12 residues. Trimming removed 7 bases at V and 7 bases at J, with 8 bases between. The CDR3 DNA follows: TGTGCCAGTAAATTCCAGAATTCACCCCTCCACTTT. It encodes CASKFQNSPLHF.

The chain joins TRBV4-1 to TRBJ1-1; maybe TRBD1 (5 bases). CDR1 MGHRA and CDR2 YSYEKL come from the germline V gene. V was cut by 4 bases and J by 0 bases, with 12 bases left in between. The CDR3 extends over 15 amino acids. The CDR3 coding sequence is TGCGCCAGCAGCCTGGATGCAGGGATGAACACTGAAGCTTTCTTT. Amino acids: CASSLDAGMNTEAFF.

The chain combines TRBV6-1 with TRBJ2-5; TRBD1 matches 7 bases. The J call may be wrong; the DNA end is better matched by TRBJ2-7. CDR3 size: 12 residues. Looked up from germline, CDR1 is MNHNS and CDR2 is SASEGT. CDR3 amino acids: CASSGQGHEQYF. The CDR3 DNA follows: TGTGCCAGCAGTGGACAGGGACACGAGCAGTACTTC.

The chain employs TRBV2 and TRBJ2-3; no clear D gene. V was trimmed by 4 bases and J by 2 bases, leaving 7 bases between them. The CDR3 sequence is 13 residues long. Germline V gene sequence: CDR1 SNHLY, CDR2 FYNNEI. The CDR3 DNA follows: TGTGCCAGCAGTGGACAAGTCACAGATACGCAGTATTTT. Translated: CASSGQVTDTQYF. Using reference TRBV2 and TRBJ2-3 for the parts outside the CDR3, the full variable domain is EPEVTQTPSHQVTQMGQEVILRCVPISNHLYFYWYRQILGQKVEFLVSFYNNEISEKSEIFDDQFSVERPDGSNFTLKIRSTKLEDSAMYFCASSGQVTDTQYFGPGTRLTVL.

This clone showed up just a few times. Its ends do not fully match the called genes, so a read error is possible. The gene calls are TRBV7-7 and TRBJ2-1; D gene ambiguous. The CDR3 is made up of 15 amino acids. Germline V lookup: CDR1 SSHAT, CDR2 FNYEAQ (reference sequence). CDR3 coding DNA: TGTGCTAGCAGCTTGTCTTCAGCGTCGTACAATGAGCAGTTCTTC. The encoded protein is CASSLSSASYNEQFF.

This clone was observed a few times. The genes are TRBV29-1 and TRBJ1-1; TRBD1 aligns across 8 bases. This CDR3 region has 13 residues. Germline V gene lookup returns CDR1 SQVTM and CDR2 ANQGSEA. J gave up 8 bases and V 7 bases, and 12 bases lay outside the gene matches. CDR3 sequence (DNA): TGCAGCGCTTCGGACAGGGCCGTGTCCGAAGCTTTCTTT. This translates into CSASDRAVSEAFF.

The V and J genes are TRBV6-6 and TRBJ2-5; D ambiguous. The CDR3 is made up of 15 amino acids. Per the germline V gene, CDR1 is MNHNY and CDR2 is SVGAGI (reference sequence). V was cut by 2 bases and J by 3 bases, with 13 bases left in between. CDR3 sequence (DNA): TGTGCCAGCAGTTACCATCTTGCGAATAAAGAGACCCAGTACTTC. Translation: CASSYHLANKETQYF.

The chain employs TRBV27 and TRBJ2-6; D is undetermined. Germline CDR1 reads MNHEY; CDR2 reads SMNVEV (reference sequence). With 6 bases removed from V and 0 bases from J, the gap between germline ends came to 6 bases. This CDR3 has 14 amino acids. This CDR3 reads CASRAFSGANVLTF. Written as DNA, the CDR3 is TGTGCCAGCAGGGCCTTCTCTGGGGCCAACGTCCTGACTTTC.

The CDR3 loop is CASSLHGKPGNTIYF. In nucleotides, the CDR3 is TGTGCCAGCAGTTTACACGGGAAACCTGGAAACACCATATATTTT. This chain links TRBV6-5 with TRBJ1-3; D gene unclear. This CDR3 spans 15 amino acids. Looked up from germline, CDR1 is MNHEY and CDR2 is SVGAGI. V lost 4 bases and J 2 bases, leaving 12 bases between the germline ends.

The chain carries TRBV7-2 and TRBJ2-5; D not resolved. CDR3 length: 13 amino acids. The germline V and J ends were trimmed by 2 bases and 4 bases, with 8 bases remaining between them. Germline V CDR1 and CDR2: SGHTA, FQGNSA. The CDR3: CASSLKTRETQYF. CDR3 DNA sequence: TGTGCCAGCAGCTTAAAAACCCGAGAGACCCAGTACTTC.

This clone was detected a few times. The CDR3 reads CASSDTGAGANVLTF. The CDR3 coding sequence is TGCGCCAGCAGTGATACAGGGGCTGGGGCCAACGTCCTGACTTTC. V usage is TRBV10-2 and J usage is TRBJ2-6; 7 bases fit TRBD1. The CDR3 runs 15 residues. Germline CDR1 WSHSY, CDR2 SAAADI. V shed 3 bases, J shed 2 bases, and the junction held 1 base outside the gene matches.

The V gene is TRBV14, the J gene TRBJ1-1; 8 nucleotides agree with TRBD1. CDR1 and CDR2 (germline): SGHDN, FVKESK. Unmatched junction bases numbered 4, after V lost 1 base and J lost 9 bases. The CDR3 has 13 amino acids. CDR3 nucleotide sequence: TGTGCCAGCAGCCAAGGACAGGGGATACAAGCTTTCTTT. Residues: CASSQGQGIQAFF.

This clone appeared a few times. The V and J genes are TRBV10-3 and TRBJ2-5; 8 nucleotides agree with TRBD1. The CDR3 is made up of 15 amino acids. CDR1 is ENHRY, CDR2 SYGVKD, per germline. The V segment lost 0 bases and the J segment 4 bases; nucleotides outside the gene matches: 4. CDR3 DNA: TGTGCCATCAGTGAGTCCGGGCAGGGGGCAGAGACCCAGTACTTC. This translates into CAISESGQGAETQYF.

CDR3 region: CASSLTTYNEQFF. Here the CDR3 DNA reads TGCGCCAGCAGCCTAACCACCTACAATGAGCAGTTCTTC. The chain combines TRBV4-3 with TRBJ2-1; D is unresolved. V was pared by 4 bases and J by 2 bases, with 6 bases between. The CDR3 spans 13 residues. CDR1 and CDR2 from the germline V gene are LGHNA and YSLEER.

V gene TRBV2 combines with J gene TRBJ2-7, with D tentatively TRBD2 (6 bases). The germline V and J ends were trimmed by 5 bases and 7 bases, with 15 bases remaining between them. Germline values: CDR1 SNHLY, CDR2 FYNNEI. The CDR3 is made up of 13 amino acids. CDR3: CASSLAHGREQYF. The CDR3, as DNA: TGTGCCAGCAGTTTGGCCCATGGGAGGGAGCAGTACTTC.

A remark on this clone: An end of the junction does not agree with germline; a read error may underlie this. The J gene is TRBJ2-2, the V gene TRBV7-7, with D unclear. The CDR3 length is 13 residues. Germline V gives CDR1 SSHAT, CDR2 FNYEAQ (reference sequence). In DNA form, the CDR3 reads TGTGCTAGCAGCTTAAATGAGGCCGGGGAGCTGTTTTTT. This translates into CASSLNEAGELFF.

The chain couples TRBV4-1 to TRBJ2-3; 10 bases fit TRBD2. V shed 4 bases, J shed 2 bases, and the junction held 18 bases outside the gene matches. Germline CDR1 MGHRA, CDR2 YSYEKL. The CDR3 extends over 20 amino acids. The CDR3 region is CASSRGVAGGPVTTTDTQYF. DNA for the CDR3: TGCGCCAGCAGCCGAGGAGTAGCGGGGGGTCCGGTGACAACCACAGATACGCAGTATTTT.

The gene calls are TRBV28 and TRBJ2-7, with D perhaps given as TRBD1 or TRBD2 (5 bases each). This CDR3 comprises 14 residues. The V end lost 6 bases, the J end lost 0 bases, and 12 bases lay between the germline ends. The germline V gene encodes CDR1 MDHEN and CDR2 SYDVKM. The CDR3 bases are TGTGCCAGCAGGGCCGGGACGGCCTCCTACGAGCAGTACTTC. Amino acids: CASRAGTASYEQYF.

V and J are TRBV5-1 and TRBJ1-5; D not certain. The CDR3 contains 15 residues. The V end lost 1 base, the J end lost 4 bases, and 12 bases lay between the germline ends. The germline V gene encodes CDR1 SGHRS and CDR2 YFSETQ. The CDR3 nucleotides are TGCGCCAGCAGCTTGAGTGGGGATCGGAATCAGCCCCAGCATTTT. Translated: CASSLSGDRNQPQHF.

There are many counts of this clone. This rearrangement joins TRBV23-1 to TRBJ2-3; weak D call: TRBD1 (6 bases). TRBV23-1 is treated as an ORF (open reading frame) with a function not yet certain. V was pared by 6 bases and J by 4 bases, with 20 bases between. The CDR3 totals 16 residues. This chain's CDR3 is CASSLNRDLVSDTQYF. CDR3 in DNA: TGCGCCAGCAGCCTAAACAGGGACCTTGTGTCAGATACGCAGTATTTT.